These 18 T cell receptor beta chains originate from one sample sequenced in a study of blood T cell repertoires in COVID-19 (dated by TCRdb to about 2020). The library was produced with the immunoSEQ multiplex PCR assay. Sourced from immuneACCESS, this table was stored by TCRdb with only in-frame sequences that have V and J called. A share of the clones is absent; for the studies checked, an unresolved V gene accounts for under half, and the remainder has no known explanation. The sample records around 42,000 clones, 80% to 90% of which are singletons. The ten largest clones add up to more than 7% of the sample. The specimen sequenced was peripheral blood. The source is a man aged 25 to 45 with active or convalescent COVID-19.

The chain joins TRBV18 to TRBJ2-3; the D gene is possibly TRBD2 (5 bases). V was shortened by 3 bases and J by 6 bases, with 10 bases between the two germline ends. There are 13 residues in the CDR3. Germline loops: CDR1 KGHSH, CDR2 LQKENI. The CDR3 nucleotides are TGTGCCAGCTCACCGGGGAGTTGGGATACGCAGTATTTT. The encoded protein is CASSPGSWDTQYF.

The rearrangement joins TRBV18 to TRBJ2-7; perhaps TRBD1 as D (6 bases). Deletions cut 5 bases from V and 5 bases from J, with 19 bases between. CDR3 length equals 15 residues. Germline CDR1 KGHSH, CDR2 LQKENI. CDR3 DNA sequence: TGTGCCAGCTCAGCCAGGGCAGGGGAATATCACGAGCAGTACTTC. This codes for CASSARAGEYHEQYF.

The chain carries TRBV19 and TRBJ1-3; the match to TRBD1 covers 7 bases. This CDR3 spans 15 amino acids. V shed 3 bases, J shed 0 bases, and the junction held 2 bases outside the gene matches. Germline CDR1 reads LNHDA; CDR2 reads SQIVND (reference sequence). CDR3 protein: CASSIWDSSGNTIYF. In DNA, the CDR3 is TGTGCCAGTAGTATCTGGGACAGCTCTGGAAACACCATATATTTT.

The chain uses TRBV6-6 and TRBJ2-7; 9 nucleotides match TRBD1. Germline V gene sequence: CDR1 MNHNY, CDR2 SVGAGI (reference sequence). Trimming at V came to 5 bases and at J to 0 bases, leaving 5 bases not matched to a gene. The CDR3 length is 15 residues. The CDR3 spells CASSPGQGISYEQYF. The CDR3 DNA reads TGTGCCAGCAGTCCAGGACAGGGGATCTCCTACGAGCAGTACTTC.

The CDR3 region has the DNA TGTGCCAGCAGCGCGTCCATGACAGGGGTGAAGCAGTACGTC. Amino acid sequence: CASSASMTGVKQYV. The chain employs TRBV11-1 and TRBJ2-7; 8 nucleotides agree with TRBD1. The CDR3 loop spans 14 amino acids. Unmatched junction bases numbered 11, after V lost 5 bases and J lost 8 bases. Germline CDR1 SGHAT, CDR2 FQDESV (reference sequence).

The rearrangement uses TRBV12-3 or TRBV12-4 and TRBJ2-1; 7 bases map to TRBD2. J gave up 6 bases and V 7 bases, and 6 bases lay outside the gene matches. The CDR3 is made up of 13 amino acids. CDR3 in amino acids: CASNLGGFNEQFF. The CDR3 DNA reads TGTGCCAGCAATCTGGGGGGGTTCAATGAGCAGTTCTTC.

The gene calls are TRBV30 and TRBJ2-1; 7 bases align to TRBD2. The CDR3 extends over 15 amino acids. With V trimmed by 4 bases and J by 8 bases, 14 bases remained unmatched. Germline CDR1 and CDR2: GTSNPN and SVGIG (reference sequence). This chain's CDR3 is CAWKRGTMESDEQFF. CDR3 nucleotide sequence: TGTGCCTGGAAACGAGGGACTATGGAATCGGATGAGCAGTTCTTC.

The chain uses TRBV12-5 and TRBJ2-2; possible D gene TRBD2, 6 bases. Trimming left V 1 base short and J 7 bases short, with 13 bases between. The CDR3 length is 15 residues. Germline V lookup: CDR1 LGHNT, CDR2 FRNRAP. CDR3 DNA: TGTGCTAGTGGTTTGGGACAGACCGGGGGCGGGGAGCTGTTTTTT. Its translation is CASGLGQTGGGELFF.

J is TRBJ2-3 and V is TRBV24-1, with 8 positions matching TRBD2. The CDR3 sequence is 14 residues long. CDR1 KGHDR and CDR2 SFDVKD come from the germline V gene. The V segment lost 6 bases and the J segment 4 bases; nucleotides outside the gene matches: 5. CDR3 loop: CATSSGSGADTQYF. CDR3 coding DNA: TGTGCCACCAGTAGCGGGAGTGGAGCAGATACGCAGTATTTT.

The chain uses TRBV5-1 and TRBJ2-5; 8 bases align to TRBD2. The CDR3 is 15 residues long. Germline V CDR1 and CDR2: SGHRS, YFSETQ. V lost 0 bases and J lost 3; bases outside the gene matches: 4. The CDR3 region is CASSLARGGKETQYF. As DNA, the CDR3 is TGCGCCAGCAGCTTGGCCCGGGGGGGCAAAGAGACCCAGTACTTC.

The chain has TRBV18 and TRBJ2-1; 10 bases align to TRBD1. This CDR3 region has 14 residues. The V gene's germline CDR1 is KGHSH and CDR2 LQKENI. After removal of 4 bases from V and 5 bases from J, the junction contained 2 bases not matched to a gene. CDR3 DNA: TGTGCCAGCTCACACGGGACAGGGGACAATGAGCAGTTCTTC. It yields the protein CASSHGTGDNEQFF.

The rearrangement joins TRBV7-9 to TRBJ1-4; D is possibly TRBD1 (6 bases). Trimming removed 2 bases at V and 7 bases at J, with 14 bases between. CDR3 length: 15 residues. The V gene's germline CDR1 is SEHNR and CDR2 FQNEAQ (reference sequence). The CDR3 protein is CASSLWGGGTEKLFF. The CDR3, as DNA: TGTGCCAGCAGCTTATGGGGTGGGGGCACTGAAAAACTGTTTTTT.

The rearrangement links TRBV18 to TRBJ2-5, with a weak D call TRBD2 (5 bases). Between the trimmed V and J ends, which lost 0 bases and 2 bases, there was a span of 10 bases. CDR1 KGHSH and CDR2 LQKENI come from the germline V gene. CDR3 length equals 15 residues. The CDR3 sequence is CASSPPIPGQETQYF. CDR3 in DNA: TGTGCCAGCTCACCACCGATTCCGGGGCAAGAGACCCAGTACTTC.

The chain carries TRBV19 and TRBJ1-1; possibly TRBD1 for D (5 bases). Germline lookup yields CDR1 LNHDA and CDR2 SQIVND (reference sequence). Trimming shortened V by 5 bases and J by 4 bases, and 14 bases separated the two germline ends. The CDR3 spans 14 residues. CDR3 in amino acids: CASSPAQEFTEAFF. CDR3 nucleotide sequence: TGTGCCAGTAGTCCGGCACAGGAGTTCACTGAAGCTTTCTTT.

V and J are TRBV19 and TRBJ1-1; D remains ambiguous. The CDR3 has 15 residues. V was shortened by 1 base and J by 1 base, with 10 bases between the two germline ends. Germline V lookup: CDR1 LNHDA, CDR2 SQIVND (reference sequence). This CDR3 reads CASSIGVRGNTEAFF. In nucleotides, the CDR3 is TGTGCCAGTAGTATAGGGGTACGAGGGAACACTGAAGCTTTCTTT.

The rearrangement links TRBV12-5 to TRBJ1-1; no firm D call. Looked up from germline, CDR1 is LGHNT and CDR2 is FRNRAP. This CDR3 spans 15 amino acids. V gave up 3 bases and J gave up 0 bases, with 11 bases separating them. CDR3 sequence: CASGFGRMLNTEAFF. The CDR3 bases are TGTGCTAGTGGTTTTGGCCGAATGTTGAACACTGAAGCTTTCTTT.

The chain uses TRBV18 and TRBJ1-5; tentatively, D is TRBD1 (6 bases). V lost 1 base and J 5 bases, leaving 9 bases between the germline ends. Germline V gene sequence: CDR1 KGHSH, CDR2 LQKENI. The CDR3 sequence is 14 residues long. CDR3 nucleotide sequence: TGTGCCAGCTCACCACTGGCAGGGGATCAGCCCCAGCATTTT. Its protein is CASSPLAGDQPQHF.

This clone was counted between two and nine times. The rearrangement joins TRBV24-1 to TRBJ2-2, with 8 bases identical to TRBD1. The CDR3 is 18 amino acids. V lost 2 bases to trimming and J lost 3 bases; unmatched junction nucleotides: 10. In germline, CDR1 is KGHDR, CDR2 SFDVKD. CDR3 nucleotides: TGTGCCACCAGTGATTGGGGTGGCGGGACAGGAGACACCGGGGAGCTGTTTTTT. As protein: CATSDWGGGTGDTGELFF.